A selection of T cell receptor beta chains follows, all from one sample in a study of T cell responses to AZD1222 COVID-19 vaccine. TCRdb's copy holds only in-frame clones and misses some; the assay was immunoSEQ multiplex PCR. Here the sample spans about 190,000 clones, around nine tenths being singletons. The specimen comprised peripheral blood, sampled 28 days after the second dose of the MenACWY control vaccine. The receptors originated from an adult who received the MenACWY meningococcal vaccine as a control. CDR3s include the opening cysteine and the closing phenylalanine or tryptophan. The D gene is left open where the match is weak.

v_call: TRBV7-2; j_call: TRBJ2-7; d_call: -; cdr3_aa: CASSLVAGLGPNYEQYF; cdr3_nt: TGTGCCAGCAGCTTAGTCGCAGGGTTGGGACCTAACTACGAGCAGTACTTC
v_call: TRBV7-9; j_call: TRBJ2-2; d_call: -; cdr3_aa: CASSTNSGVRELFF; cdr3_nt: TGTGCCAGCAGCACAAACTCAGGGGTCAGGGAGCTGTTTTTT
v_call: TRBV7-9; j_call: TRBJ2-1; d_call: TRBD2; cdr3_aa: CASSKRLAAYNEQFF; cdr3_nt: TGTGCCAGCAGCAAAAGACTAGCCGCGTACAATGAGCAGTTCTTC
v_call: TRBV11-3; j_call: TRBJ2-5; d_call: -; cdr3_aa: CASSTPGLAQETQYF; cdr3_nt: TGTGCCAGCAGCACACCGGGACTGGCCCAGGAGACCCAGTACTTC
v_call: TRBV28; j_call: TRBJ1-6; d_call: -; cdr3_aa: CASSRDSPLHF; cdr3_nt: TGTGCCAGCAGCAGGGACTCACCCCTCCACTTT
v_call: TRBV24-1; j_call: TRBJ1-5; d_call: -; cdr3_aa: CATREGRTNNQPQHF; cdr3_nt: TGTGCCACCCGAGAGGGCAGGACTAACAATCAGCCCCAGCATTTT
v_call: TRBV30; j_call: TRBJ1-2; d_call: -; cdr3_aa: CAWSVLAEDYGYTF; cdr3_nt: TGTGCCTGGAGTGTTCTAGCGGAGGACTATGGCTACACCTTC
v_call: TRBV27; j_call: TRBJ1-2; d_call: -; cdr3_aa: CASSRYSGTPNGYTF; cdr3_nt: TGTGCCAGCAGTCGATACTCCGGGACACCCAATGGCTACACCTTC
v_call: TRBV9; j_call: TRBJ2-5; d_call: -; cdr3_aa: CASSAAQGWETQYF; cdr3_nt: TGTGCCAGCAGCGCCGCACAGGGATGGGAGACCCAGTACTTC
v_call: TRBV29-1; j_call: TRBJ2-7; d_call: TRBD1; cdr3_aa: CSARAGGRHEQYF; cdr3_nt: TGCAGCGCTAGGGCAGGGGGCAGACACGAGCAGTACTTC